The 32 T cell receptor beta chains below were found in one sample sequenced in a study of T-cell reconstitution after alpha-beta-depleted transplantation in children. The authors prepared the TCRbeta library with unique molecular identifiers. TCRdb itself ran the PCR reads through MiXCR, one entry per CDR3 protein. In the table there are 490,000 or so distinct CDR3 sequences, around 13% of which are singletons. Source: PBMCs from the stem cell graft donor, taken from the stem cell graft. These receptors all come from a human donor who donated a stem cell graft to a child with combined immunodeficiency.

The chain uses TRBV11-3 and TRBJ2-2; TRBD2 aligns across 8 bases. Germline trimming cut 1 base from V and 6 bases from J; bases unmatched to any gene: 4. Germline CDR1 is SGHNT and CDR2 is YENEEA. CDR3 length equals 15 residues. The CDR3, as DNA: TGTGCCAGCAGCTTAGTACGGGAGGGCTCCGGGGAGCTGTTTTTT. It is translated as CASSLVREGSGELFF.

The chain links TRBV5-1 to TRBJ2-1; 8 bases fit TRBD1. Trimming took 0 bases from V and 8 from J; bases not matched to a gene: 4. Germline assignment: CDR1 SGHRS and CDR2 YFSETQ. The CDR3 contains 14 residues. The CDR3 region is CASSLGQGRDEQFF. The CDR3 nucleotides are TGCGCCAGCAGCTTGGGACAGGGGAGAGATGAGCAGTTCTTC.

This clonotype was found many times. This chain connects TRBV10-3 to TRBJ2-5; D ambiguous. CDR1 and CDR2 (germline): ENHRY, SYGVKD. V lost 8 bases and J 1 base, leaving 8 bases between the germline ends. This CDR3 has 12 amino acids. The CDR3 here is CAIGTFQETQYF. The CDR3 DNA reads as TGTGCCATCGGAACCTTCCAAGAGACCCAGTACTTC.

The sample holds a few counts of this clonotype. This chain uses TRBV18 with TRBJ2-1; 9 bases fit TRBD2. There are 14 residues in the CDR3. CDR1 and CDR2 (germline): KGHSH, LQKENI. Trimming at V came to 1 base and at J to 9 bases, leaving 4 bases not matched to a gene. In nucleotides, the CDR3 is TGTGCCAGCTCACCACTAGCGGGAGAAGCTGAGCAGTTCTTC. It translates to CASSPLAGEAEQFF.

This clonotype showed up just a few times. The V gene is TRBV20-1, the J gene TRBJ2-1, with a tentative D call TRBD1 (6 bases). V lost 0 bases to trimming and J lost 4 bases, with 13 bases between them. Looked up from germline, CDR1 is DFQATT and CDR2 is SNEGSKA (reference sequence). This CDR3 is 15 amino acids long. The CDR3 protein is CSARDNRVVYNEQFF. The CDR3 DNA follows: TGCAGTGCTAGAGATAACAGGGTGGTGTACAATGAGCAGTTCTTC.

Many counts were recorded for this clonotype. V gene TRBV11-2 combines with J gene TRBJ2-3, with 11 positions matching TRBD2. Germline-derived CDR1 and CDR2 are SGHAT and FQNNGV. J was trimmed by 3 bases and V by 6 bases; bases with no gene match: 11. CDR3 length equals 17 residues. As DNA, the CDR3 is TGTGCCAGCAGTGACGCCTCGACTAGCGGGATGACAGATACGCAGTATTTT. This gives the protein CASSDASTSGMTDTQYF.

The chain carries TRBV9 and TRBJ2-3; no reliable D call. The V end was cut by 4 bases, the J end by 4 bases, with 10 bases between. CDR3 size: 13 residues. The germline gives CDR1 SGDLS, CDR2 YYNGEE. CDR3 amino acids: CASSLPRPDTQYF. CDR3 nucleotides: TGTGCCAGCAGCCTACCCCGGCCAGATACGCAGTATTTT.

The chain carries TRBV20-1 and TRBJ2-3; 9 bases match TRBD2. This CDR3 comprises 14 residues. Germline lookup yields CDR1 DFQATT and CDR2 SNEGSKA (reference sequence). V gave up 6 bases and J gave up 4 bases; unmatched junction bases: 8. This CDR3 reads CSATASGNPDTQYF. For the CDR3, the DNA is TGCAGTGCCACGGCTAGCGGGAACCCAGATACGCAGTATTTT.

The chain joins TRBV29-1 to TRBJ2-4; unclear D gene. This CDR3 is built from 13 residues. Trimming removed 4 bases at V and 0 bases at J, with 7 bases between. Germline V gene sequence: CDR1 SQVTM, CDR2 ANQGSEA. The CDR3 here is CSVGPLAKNIQYF. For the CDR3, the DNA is TGCAGCGTTGGACCTTTAGCCAAAAACATTCAGTACTTC.

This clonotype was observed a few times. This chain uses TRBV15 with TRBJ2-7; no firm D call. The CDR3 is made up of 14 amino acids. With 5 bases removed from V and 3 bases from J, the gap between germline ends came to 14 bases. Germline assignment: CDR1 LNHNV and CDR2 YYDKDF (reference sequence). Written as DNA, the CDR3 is TGTGCCACCAGCGGATGGGCTTCGGACTACGAGCAGTACTTC. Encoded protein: CATSGWASDYEQYF.

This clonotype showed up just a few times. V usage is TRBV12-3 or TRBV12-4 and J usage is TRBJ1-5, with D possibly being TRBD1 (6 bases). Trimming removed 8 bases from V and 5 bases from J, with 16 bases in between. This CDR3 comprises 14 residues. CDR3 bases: TGTGCCAGCGGCACAGGGAACCCTTATCAGCCCCAGCATTTT. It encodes CASGTGNPYQPQHF.

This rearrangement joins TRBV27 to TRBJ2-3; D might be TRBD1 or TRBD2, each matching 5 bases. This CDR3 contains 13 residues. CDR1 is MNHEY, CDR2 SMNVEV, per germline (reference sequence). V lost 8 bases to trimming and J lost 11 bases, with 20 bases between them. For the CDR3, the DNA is TGTGCCAGCTACCTGGAAGGGGCACGGGGGCAGTATTTT. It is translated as CASYLEGARGQYF.

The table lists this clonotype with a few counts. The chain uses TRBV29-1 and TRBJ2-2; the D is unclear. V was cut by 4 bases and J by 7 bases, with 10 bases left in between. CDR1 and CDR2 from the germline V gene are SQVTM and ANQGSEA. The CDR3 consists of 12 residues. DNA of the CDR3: TGCAGCGTTGGGGATTTCAACGGGGAGCTGTTTTTT. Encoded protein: CSVGDFNGELFF.

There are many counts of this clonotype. CDR3 protein: CASRPAAVSAKNIQYF. The CDR3 nucleotides are TGTGCCAGCAGACCAGCGGCGGTCTCAGCCAAAAACATTCAGTACTTC. V is TRBV12-3 or TRBV12-4 and J is TRBJ2-4; D may be TRBD2 (5 bases). CDR3 length: 16 residues. The V gene lost 6 bases and the J gene lost 0 bases, with 15 bases spanning the gap.

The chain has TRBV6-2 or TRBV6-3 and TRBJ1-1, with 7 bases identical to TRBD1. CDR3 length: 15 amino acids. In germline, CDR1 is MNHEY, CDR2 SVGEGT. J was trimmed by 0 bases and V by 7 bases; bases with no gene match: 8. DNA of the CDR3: TGTGCCAGCATCGGACAGGCCTCAATGAACACTGAAGCTTTCTTT. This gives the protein CASIGQASMNTEAFF.

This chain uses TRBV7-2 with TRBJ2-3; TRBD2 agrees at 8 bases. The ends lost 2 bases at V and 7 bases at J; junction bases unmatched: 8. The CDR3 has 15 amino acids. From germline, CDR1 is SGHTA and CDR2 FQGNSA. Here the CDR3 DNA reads TGTGCCAGCAGCTTACGGGAGGGAGGGCATAATACGCAGTATTTT. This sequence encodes CASSLREGGHNTQYF.

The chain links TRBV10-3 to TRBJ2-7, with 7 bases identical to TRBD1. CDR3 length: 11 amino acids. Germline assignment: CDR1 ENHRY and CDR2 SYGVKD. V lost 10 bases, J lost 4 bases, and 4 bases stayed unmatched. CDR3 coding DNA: TGTGCCACCAGACAGGGTTACGAGCAGTACTTC. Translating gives CATRQGYEQYF.

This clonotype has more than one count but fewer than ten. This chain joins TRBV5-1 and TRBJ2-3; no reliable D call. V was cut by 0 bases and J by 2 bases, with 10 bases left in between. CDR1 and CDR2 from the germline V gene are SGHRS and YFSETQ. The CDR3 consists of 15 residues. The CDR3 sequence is CASSLEAAPTDTQYF. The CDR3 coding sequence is TGCGCCAGCAGCTTGGAGGCAGCGCCCACAGATACGCAGTATTTT.

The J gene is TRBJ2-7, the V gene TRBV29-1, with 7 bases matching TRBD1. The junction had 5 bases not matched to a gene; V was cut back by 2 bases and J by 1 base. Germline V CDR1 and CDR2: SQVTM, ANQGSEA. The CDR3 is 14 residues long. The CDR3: CSVENKGASYEQYF. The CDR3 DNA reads TGCAGCGTTGAAAACAAGGGGGCTTCCTACGAGCAGTACTTC.

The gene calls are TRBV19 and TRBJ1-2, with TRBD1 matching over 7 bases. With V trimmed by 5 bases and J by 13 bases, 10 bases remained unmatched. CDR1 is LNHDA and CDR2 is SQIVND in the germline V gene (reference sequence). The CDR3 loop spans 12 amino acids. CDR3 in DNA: TGTGCCAGTAGTCCGCAGAGACAGGGACTCACCTTC. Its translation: CASSPQRQGLTF.

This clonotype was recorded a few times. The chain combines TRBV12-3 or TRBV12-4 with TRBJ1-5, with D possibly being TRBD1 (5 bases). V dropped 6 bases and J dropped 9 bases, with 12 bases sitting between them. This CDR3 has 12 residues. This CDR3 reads CASSPTGGPQHF. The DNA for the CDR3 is TGTGCCAGCAGCCCCACGGGGGGGCCCCAGCATTTT.

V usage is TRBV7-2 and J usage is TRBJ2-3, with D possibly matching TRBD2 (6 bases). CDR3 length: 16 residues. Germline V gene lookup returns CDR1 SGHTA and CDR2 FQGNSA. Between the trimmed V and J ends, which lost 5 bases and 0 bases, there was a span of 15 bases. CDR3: CASSPSIRGSTDTQYF. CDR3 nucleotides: TGTGCCAGCAGCCCTAGTATCCGGGGGAGCACAGATACGCAGTATTTT. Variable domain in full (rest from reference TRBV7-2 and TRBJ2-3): GAGVSQSPSNKVTEKGKDVELRCDPISGHTALYWYRQSLGQGLEFLIYFQGNSAPDKSGLPSDRFSAERTGGSVSTLTIQRTQQEDSAVYLCASSPSIRGSTDTQYFGPGTRLTVL.

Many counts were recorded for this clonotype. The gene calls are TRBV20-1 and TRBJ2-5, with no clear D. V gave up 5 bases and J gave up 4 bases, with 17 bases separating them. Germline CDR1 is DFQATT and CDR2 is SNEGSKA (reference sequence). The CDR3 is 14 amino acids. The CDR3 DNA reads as TGCAGTGCTTTTAGTACCCTAAGAGCAGAGACCCAGTACTTC. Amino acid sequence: CSAFSTLRAETQYF.

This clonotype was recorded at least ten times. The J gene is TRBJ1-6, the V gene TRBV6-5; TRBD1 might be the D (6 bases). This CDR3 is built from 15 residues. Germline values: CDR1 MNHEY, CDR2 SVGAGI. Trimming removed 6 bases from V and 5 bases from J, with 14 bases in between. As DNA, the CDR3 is TGTGCCAGCAGCTTGGGGACAAGGAATAATTCACCCCTCCACTTT. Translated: CASSLGTRNNSPLHF.

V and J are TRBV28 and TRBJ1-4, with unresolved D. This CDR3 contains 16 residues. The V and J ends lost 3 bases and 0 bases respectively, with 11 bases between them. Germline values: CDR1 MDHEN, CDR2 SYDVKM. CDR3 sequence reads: CASSLLSYATNEKLFF. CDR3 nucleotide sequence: TGTGCCAGCAGTTTGCTAAGTTACGCAACTAATGAAAAACTGTTTTTT.

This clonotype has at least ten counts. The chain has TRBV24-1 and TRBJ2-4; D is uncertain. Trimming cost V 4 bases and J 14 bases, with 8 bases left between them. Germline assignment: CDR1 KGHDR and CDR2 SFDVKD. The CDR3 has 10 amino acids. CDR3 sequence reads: CATSEPDEYF. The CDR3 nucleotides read TGTGCCACCAGTGAACCCGACGAGTACTTC.

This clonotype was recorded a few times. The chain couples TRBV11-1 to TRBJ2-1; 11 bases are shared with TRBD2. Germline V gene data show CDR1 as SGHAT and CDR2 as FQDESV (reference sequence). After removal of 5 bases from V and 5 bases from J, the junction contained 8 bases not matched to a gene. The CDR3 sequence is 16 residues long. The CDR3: CASSATLAGGHNEQFF. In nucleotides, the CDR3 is TGTGCCAGCAGCGCCACTCTAGCGGGGGGTCACAATGAGCAGTTCTTC.

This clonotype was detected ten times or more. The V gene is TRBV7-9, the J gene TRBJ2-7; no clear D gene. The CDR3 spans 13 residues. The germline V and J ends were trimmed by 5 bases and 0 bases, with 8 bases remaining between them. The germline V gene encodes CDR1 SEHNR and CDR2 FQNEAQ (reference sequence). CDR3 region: CASSRTSSYEQYF. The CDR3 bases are TGTGCCAGCAGCCGGACGAGCTCCTACGAGCAGTACTTC.

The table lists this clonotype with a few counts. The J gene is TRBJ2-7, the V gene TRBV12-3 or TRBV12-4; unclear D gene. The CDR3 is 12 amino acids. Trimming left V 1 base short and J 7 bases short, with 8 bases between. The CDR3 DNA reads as TGTGCCAGCAGTTTAGGGGCGTCGGAGCAGTACTTC. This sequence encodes CASSLGASEQYF.

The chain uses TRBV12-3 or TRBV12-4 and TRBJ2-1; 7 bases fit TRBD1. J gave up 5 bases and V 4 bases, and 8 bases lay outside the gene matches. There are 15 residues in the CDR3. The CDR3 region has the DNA TGTGCCAGCAGTTATCAGGTGACAGGGAACAATGAGCAGTTCTTC. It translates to CASSYQVTGNNEQFF.

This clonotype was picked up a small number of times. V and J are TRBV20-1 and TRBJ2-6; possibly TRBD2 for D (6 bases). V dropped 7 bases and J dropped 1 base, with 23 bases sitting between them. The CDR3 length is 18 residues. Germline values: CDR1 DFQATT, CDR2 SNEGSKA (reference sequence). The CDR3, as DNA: TGCAGTGGCCCCTATCCAGGGTGGGACTCTTCTGGGGCCAACGTCCTGACTTTC. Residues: CSGPYPGWDSSGANVLTF.

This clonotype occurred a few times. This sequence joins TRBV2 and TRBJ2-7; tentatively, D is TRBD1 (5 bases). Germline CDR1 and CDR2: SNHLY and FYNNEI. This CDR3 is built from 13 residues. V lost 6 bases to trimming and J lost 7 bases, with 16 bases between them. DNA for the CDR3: TGTGCCAGCAGAATGTTGGGGCCTTGGGAGCAGTACTTC. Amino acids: CASRMLGPWEQYF.